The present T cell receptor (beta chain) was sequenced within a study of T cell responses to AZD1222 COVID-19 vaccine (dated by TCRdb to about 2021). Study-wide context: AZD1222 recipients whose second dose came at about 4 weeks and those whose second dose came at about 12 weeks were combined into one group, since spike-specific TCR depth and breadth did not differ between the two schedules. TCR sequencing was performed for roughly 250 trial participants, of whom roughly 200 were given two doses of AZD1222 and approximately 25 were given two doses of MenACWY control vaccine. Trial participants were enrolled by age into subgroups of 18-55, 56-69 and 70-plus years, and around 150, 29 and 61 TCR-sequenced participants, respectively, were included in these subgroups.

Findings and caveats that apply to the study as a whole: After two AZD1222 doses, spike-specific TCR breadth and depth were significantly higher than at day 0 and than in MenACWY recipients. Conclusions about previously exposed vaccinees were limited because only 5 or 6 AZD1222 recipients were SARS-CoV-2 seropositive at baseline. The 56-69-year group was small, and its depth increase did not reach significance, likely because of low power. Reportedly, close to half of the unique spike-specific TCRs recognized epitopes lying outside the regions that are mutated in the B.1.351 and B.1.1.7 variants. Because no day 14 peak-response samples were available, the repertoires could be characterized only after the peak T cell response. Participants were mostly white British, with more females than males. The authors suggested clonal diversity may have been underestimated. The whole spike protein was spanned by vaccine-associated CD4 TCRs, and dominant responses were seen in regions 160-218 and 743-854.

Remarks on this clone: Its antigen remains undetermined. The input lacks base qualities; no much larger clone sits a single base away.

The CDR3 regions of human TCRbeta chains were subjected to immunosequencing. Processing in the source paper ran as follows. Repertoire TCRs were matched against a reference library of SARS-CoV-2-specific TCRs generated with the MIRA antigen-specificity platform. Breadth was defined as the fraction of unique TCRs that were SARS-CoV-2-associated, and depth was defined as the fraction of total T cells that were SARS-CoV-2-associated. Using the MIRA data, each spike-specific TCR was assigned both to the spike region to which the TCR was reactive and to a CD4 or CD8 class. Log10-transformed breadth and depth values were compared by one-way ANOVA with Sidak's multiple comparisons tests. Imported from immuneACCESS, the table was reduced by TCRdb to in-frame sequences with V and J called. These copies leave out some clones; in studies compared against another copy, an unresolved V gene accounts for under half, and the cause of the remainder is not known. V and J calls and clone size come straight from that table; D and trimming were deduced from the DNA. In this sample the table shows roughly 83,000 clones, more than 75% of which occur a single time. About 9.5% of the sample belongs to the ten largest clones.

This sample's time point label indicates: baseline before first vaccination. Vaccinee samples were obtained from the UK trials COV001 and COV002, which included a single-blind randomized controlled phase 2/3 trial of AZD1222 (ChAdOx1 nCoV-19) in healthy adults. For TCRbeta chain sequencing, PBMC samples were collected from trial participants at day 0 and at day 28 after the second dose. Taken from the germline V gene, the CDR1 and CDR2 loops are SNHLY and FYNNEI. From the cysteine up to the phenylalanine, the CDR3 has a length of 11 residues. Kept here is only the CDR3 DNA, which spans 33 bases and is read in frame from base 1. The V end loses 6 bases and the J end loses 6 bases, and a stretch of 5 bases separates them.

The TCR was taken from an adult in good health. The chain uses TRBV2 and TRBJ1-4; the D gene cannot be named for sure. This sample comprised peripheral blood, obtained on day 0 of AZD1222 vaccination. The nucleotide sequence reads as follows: TGTGCCAGCAGGTTATATGAAAAACTGTTTTTT. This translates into CASRLYEKLFF.